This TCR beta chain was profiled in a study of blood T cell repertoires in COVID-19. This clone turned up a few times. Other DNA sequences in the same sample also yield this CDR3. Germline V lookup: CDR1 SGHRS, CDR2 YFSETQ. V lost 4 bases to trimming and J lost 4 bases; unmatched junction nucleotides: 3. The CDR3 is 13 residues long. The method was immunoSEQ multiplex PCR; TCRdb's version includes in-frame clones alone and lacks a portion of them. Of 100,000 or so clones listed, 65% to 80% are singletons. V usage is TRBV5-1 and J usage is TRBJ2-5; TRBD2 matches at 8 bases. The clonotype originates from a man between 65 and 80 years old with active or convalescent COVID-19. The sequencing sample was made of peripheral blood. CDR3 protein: CASSGLAGETQYF. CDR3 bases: TGCGCCAGCAGCGGACTAGCAGGAGAGACCCAGTACTTC. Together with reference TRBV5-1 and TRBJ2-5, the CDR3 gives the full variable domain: KAGVTQTPRYLIKTRGQQVTLSCSPISGHRSVSWYQQTPGQGLQFLFEYFSETQRNKGNFPGRFSGRQFSNSRSEMNVSTLELGDSALYLCASSGLAGETQYFGPGTRLLVL.